This T cell receptor (beta chain) is drawn from a study of T cell responses to AZD1222 COVID-19 vaccine. Whole-study results and caveats: Baseline antibody screening turned up just six or seven seropositive AZD1222 recipients. White British people made up most donors, females outnumbered males, and clonal diversity was possibly underestimated. Spike-wide vaccine-associated CD4 TCRs dominated at 160-218 and 743-854.

Assay used: immunoSEQ multiplex PCR; TCRdb lists only in-frame clones, some missing. Of about 180,000 clones in the sample, 94% were seen once. To note about this clone: Its target is not known.

The CDR3 contains 12 residues. The germline V gene encodes CDR1 MNHEY and CDR2 SVGAGI. Trimming shortened V by 6 bases and J by 0 bases, and 6 bases separated the two germline ends. Sequenced here: peripheral blood, sampled 28 days after the second AZD1222 dose. The clonotype comes from an adult who received the AZD1222 COVID-19 vaccine. The chain carries TRBV6-5 and TRBJ2-7; possible D gene TRBD1, 6 bases. The DNA for the CDR3 is TGTGCCAGCAGGGACAGCTCCTACGAGCAGTACTTC. This translates into CASRDSSYEQYF.